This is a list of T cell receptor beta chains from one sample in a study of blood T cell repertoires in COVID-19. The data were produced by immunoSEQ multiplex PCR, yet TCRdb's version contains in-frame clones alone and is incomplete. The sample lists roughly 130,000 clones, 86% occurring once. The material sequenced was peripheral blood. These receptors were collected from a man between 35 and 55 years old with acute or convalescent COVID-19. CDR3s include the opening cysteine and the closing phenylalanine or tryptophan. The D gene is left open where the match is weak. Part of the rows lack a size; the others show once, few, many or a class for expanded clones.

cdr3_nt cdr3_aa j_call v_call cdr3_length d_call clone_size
TGTGCCAGCAGCTCCCGCCGACAGATCACGAACACTGAAGCTTTCTTT CASSSRRQITNTEAFF TRBJ1-1 TRBV5-6 16 - -
TGCGCCAGCAGCTTCCGGGACAGAAGGTCAGATACGCAGTATTTT CASSFRDRRSDTQYF TRBJ2-3 TRBV5-1 15 TRBD1 -
TGTGCCAGTAGTATAGATCAACAGGGGAAGGAGACCCAGTACTTC CASSIDQQGKETQYF TRBJ2-5 TRBV19 15 TRBD1 -
TGCGCCAGCGGGGACTCCTTCAACTATGGCTACACCTTC CASGDSFNYGYTF TRBJ1-2 TRBV5-1 13 - -
TGTGCCAGTAGTCTCTCCGTGGTTGGGGCAGGGGATCAGCCCCAGCATTTT CASSLSVVGAGDQPQHF TRBJ1-5 TRBV19 17 - -
TGTGCCAGCAGCTTCTGGGGGGTGGGTAACTATGGCTACACCTTC CASSFWGVGNYGYTF TRBJ1-2 TRBV5-6 15 - -
TGTGCCAGCAGCTTAGGGCGGCGCTCAACTAATGAAAAACTGTTTTTT CASSLGRRSTNEKLFF TRBJ1-4 TRBV7-8 16 - -
TGTGCCAGCAGCGCGACAGGTGTTAGCACAGATACGCAGTATTTT CASSATGVSTDTQYF TRBJ2-3 TRBV13 15 - -
TGTGCCAGCAGTCGCGGGGGGGCGTCCGGGGAGCTGTTTTTT CASSRGGASGELFF TRBJ2-2 TRBV6-4 14 TRBD2 -
TGTGCCTGGAGTTGGGGCGGAAACAATGAGCAGTTCTTC CAWSWGGNNEQFF TRBJ2-1 TRBV30 13 - -
TGTGCCAGCAGTGACAGGGGGCTGGGTGAAGCTTTCTTT CASSDRGLGEAFF TRBJ1-1 TRBV19 13 TRBD1 -
TGTGCCAGCAGCTTCGTCCTCGGACAGGGGGCTGGTGAAGCTTTCTTT CASSFVLGQGAGEAFF TRBJ1-1 TRBV7-9 16 TRBD1 -
TGTGCCAGCAGCTCACTGGACAGCGCAAACTATGGCTACACCTTC CASSSLDSANYGYTF TRBJ1-2 TRBV7-9 15 - -
TGTGCCACGGGGGTGGGGCTAGCGGGAGAGGGCGAGCAGTACTTC CATGVGLAGEGEQYF TRBJ2-7 TRBV10-3 15 TRBD2 once
TGTGCCAGCAGCTCCAACAGCTATGGCTACACCTTC CASSSNSYGYTF TRBJ1-2 TRBV9 12 - -
TGTGCCAGCAGCCGGGGACAGGGGGTCTACAATGAGCAGTTCTTC CASSRGQGVYNEQFF TRBJ2-1 TRBV7-8 15 TRBD1 -
TGCAGCGTTGAAGGCCTGAGCTCCTACAATGAGCAGTTCTTC CSVEGLSSYNEQFF TRBJ2-1 TRBV29-1 14 - -
TGCGCCAGCAGCTCCTACACAGAAGAGACCCAGTACTTC CASSSYTEETQYF TRBJ2-5 TRBV5-1 13 - -
TGTGCCAGTAGGACAGGGACGACTATGAACACTGAAGCTTTCTTT CASRTGTTMNTEAFF TRBJ1-1 TRBV19 15 TRBD1 -
TGTGCCAGCAGCGTAGGTTCGGTCACTGAAGCTTTCTTT CASSVGSVTEAFF TRBJ1-1 TRBV7-9 13 - -
TGTGCCAGCAGCGTAGCTGCGGGGGCCAACACAGATACGCAGTATTTT CASSVAAGANTDTQYF TRBJ2-3 TRBV9 16 - -
TGTGCCAGCACGGCGGACCCGGGACAGGGGTTTAGCTCCTATAATTCACCCCTCCACTTT CASTADPGQGFSSYNSPLHF TRBJ1-6 TRBV5-5 20 TRBD1 -
TGTGCCAGCAGCGCCGATTCCAGCTCCTACAATGAGCAGTTCTTC CASSADSSSYNEQFF TRBJ2-1 TRBV3-1/TRBV3-2 15 - -
TGCGCCAGCAGCTTGAGGACAGGGGGCGGCCACGAGCAGTACTTC CASSLRTGGGHEQYF TRBJ2-7 TRBV5-1 15 TRBD1 -
TGTGCCATCAGTGAGGAGGGTAACTATGGCTACACCTTC CAISEEGNYGYTF TRBJ1-2 TRBV10-3 13 - -
TGTGCCAGCAGCTTAAAGCAGCAGGGGGCATTCGTCTACGAGCAGTACTTC CASSLKQQGAFVYEQYF TRBJ2-7 TRBV7-2 17 TRBD1 -